The 26 T cell receptor beta chains listed next were all sequenced from one sample in a study of shared clonotypes between healthy human individuals. Assay: immunoSEQ multiplex PCR; the TCRdb copy retains only in-frame clones and omits some. Of 450,000 to 550,000 clones in the sample, 79% were seen once. Sequencing was done on a sample of PBMCs. Receptors were obtained from a woman between 40 and 55 years old in good health. Some clones in this sample may be carry-over from other donors' samples.

The V gene is TRBV2, the J gene TRBJ2-7, with 9 bases aligning to TRBD1. Per the germline V gene, CDR1 is SNHLY and CDR2 is FYNNEI. This CDR3 is built from 13 residues. Trimming took 4 bases from V and 6 from J; bases not matched to a gene: 4. DNA of the CDR3: TGTGCCAGCAGTGGTGGGACAGGGACCGAGCAGTACTTC. It yields the protein CASSGGTGTEQYF.

The table lists this clone with many counts. The CDR3 loop reads CASSVEGGLREGGELFF. The CDR3 DNA follows: TGTGCCAGCAGCGTAGAAGGTGGACTCCGAGAGGGCGGGGAGCTGTTTTTT. V is TRBV9 and J is TRBJ2-2; D may be TRBD2 (5 bases). The V gene's germline CDR1 is SGDLS and CDR2 YYNGEE. Between the trimmed V and J ends, which lost 0 bases and 7 bases, there was a span of 19 bases. This CDR3 region has 17 residues.

This sequence joins TRBV4-2 and TRBJ2-7, with 11 bases lining up with TRBD2. Germline CDR1 reads LGHNA; CDR2 reads YNFKEQ. J gave up 3 bases and V 3 bases, and 7 bases lay outside the gene matches. The CDR3 runs to 16 residues. The CDR3 DNA reads TGTGCCAGCAGCCACCTTAGCGGGAGGGCCCTCTACGAGCAGTACTTC. It translates to CASSHLSGRALYEQYF.

The rearrangement joins TRBV21-1 to TRBJ2-2; no check of the table's D call, TRBD2, against the DNA was made. TRBV21-1 is listed as a pseudogene. This CDR3 spans 20 amino acids. CDR3 in amino acids: CASSPQGRTSGRRGTGELFF. CDR3 nucleotides: TGTGCCAGCAGCCCCCAAGGACGGACTAGCGGGAGGAGGGGCACCGGGGAGCTGTTTTTT.

This clone was seen just once. This rearrangement joins TRBV30 to TRBJ1-5, with TRBD1 matching 7 bases. This CDR3 comprises 14 residues. Per the germline V gene, CDR1 is GTSNPN and CDR2 is SVGIG (reference sequence). V gave up 1 base and J gave up 7 bases; unmatched junction bases: 7. CDR3 in DNA: TGTGCCTGGAGTGAAAGGGGGCTGCGGCAGCCCCAGCATTTT. Translating it yields CAWSERGLRQPQHF. Using reference TRBV30 and TRBJ1-5 for the parts outside the CDR3, the full variable domain is SQTIHQWPATLVQPVGSPLSLECTVEGTSNPNLYWYRQAAGRGLQLLFYSVGIGQISSEVPQNLSASRPQDRQFILSSKKLLLSDSGFYLCAWSERGLRQPQHFGDGTRLSIL.

The chain joins TRBV7-2 to TRBJ2-5, with a weak D call TRBD2 (6 bases). The germline V gene encodes CDR1 SGHTA and CDR2 FQGNSA. This CDR3 spans 12 amino acids. V was clipped by 5 bases and J by 12 bases, with 16 bases between them. CDR3 in amino acids: CASSGARGDKYF. In DNA form, the CDR3 reads TGTGCCAGCAGCGGGGCGCGGGGTGACAAGTACTTC.

J is TRBJ2-2 and V is TRBV19; 14 bases align to TRBD2. The V gene end was trimmed by 1 base and the J gene end by 8 bases; junction bases not matched to a gene: 3. The CDR3 spans 16 residues. Germline lookup yields CDR1 LNHDA and CDR2 SQIVND (reference sequence). This CDR3 is CASSIGGTSGRGELFF. In nucleotides, the CDR3 is TGTGCCAGTAGTATAGGTGGGACTAGCGGGAGAGGGGAGCTGTTTTTT.

The chain is built from TRBV9 and TRBJ1-4; the D is unclear. V was pared by 0 bases and J by 6 bases, with 9 bases between. Germline V gives CDR1 SGDLS, CDR2 YYNGEE. This CDR3 is built from 14 residues. CDR3 in DNA: TGTGCCAGCAGCGTAGACGGGCAGGATGAAAAACTGTTTTTT. Protein product: CASSVDGQDEKLFF.

The chain combines TRBV5-1 with TRBJ1-3; D gene ambiguous. Germline CDR1 and CDR2: SGHRS and YFSETQ. Trimming took 3 bases from V and 4 from J, leaving 8 bases between them. The CDR3 sequence is 13 residues long. Here the CDR3 reads CASSSDWGNTIYF. Written as DNA, the CDR3 is TGCGCCAGCAGCTCCGACTGGGGAAACACCATATATTTT. Drawing the rest from reference TRBV5-1 and TRBJ1-3, the complete variable domain is KAGVTQTPRYLIKTRGQQVTLSCSPISGHRSVSWYQQTPGQGLQFLFEYFSETQRNKGNFPGRFSGRQFSNSRSEMNVSTLELGDSALYLCASSSDWGNTIYFGEGSWLTVV.

This chain connects TRBV6-5 to TRBJ2-7; perhaps D is TRBD1 or TRBD2 (5 bases each). Germline-derived CDR1 and CDR2 are MNHEY and SVGAGI. The CDR3 runs 14 residues. V was cut by 6 bases and J by 4 bases, with 16 bases left in between. The CDR3 DNA reads TGTGCCAGCAGATATCCGGGACCGCCTTACGAGCAGTACTTC. It is translated as CASRYPGPPYEQYF.

V usage is TRBV19 and J usage is TRBJ2-7, with 7 bases lining up with TRBD1. Trimming cost V 7 bases and J 2 bases; bases outside gene matches: 11. From germline, CDR1 is LNHDA and CDR2 SQIVND (reference sequence). The CDR3 is made up of 15 amino acids. The CDR3 nucleotides are TGTGCCAGTAACCCAGGACAGGCTGGGACCTACGAGCAGTACTTC. Translated, it gives CASNPGQAGTYEQYF.

The CDR3 DNA sequence: TGTGCCAGCAGTTTAACAGGGAGGTTTCCTTACGAGCAGTACTTC. Its translation is CASSLTGRFPYEQYF. The V gene is TRBV27, the J gene TRBJ2-7, with D perhaps being TRBD1 or TRBD2 (6 bases each). The germline V and J ends were trimmed by 2 bases and 4 bases, with 15 bases remaining between them. This CDR3 is 15 amino acids long. Germline CDR1 MNHEY, CDR2 SMNVEV (reference sequence).

This chain connects TRBV4-3 to TRBJ2-3; 7 positions match TRBD2. The germline gives CDR1 LGHNA, CDR2 YSLEER. The length of the CDR3 is 16 residues. Trimming took 0 bases from V and 2 from J; bases not matched to a gene: 5. CDR3 sequence reads: CASSQDLGTNTDTQYF. CDR3 bases: TGCGCCAGCAGCCAAGATTTGGGGACTAACACAGATACGCAGTATTTT.

The V call is TRBV7-2, the J call TRBJ2-2; 8 positions match TRBD1. Germline CDR1 SGHTA, CDR2 FQGNSA. J gave up 0 bases and V 6 bases, and 3 bases lay outside the gene matches. The length of the CDR3 is 15 residues. CDR3 residues: CASSGQGSNTGELFF. CDR3 bases: TGTGCCAGCAGTGGACAGGGCTCGAACACCGGGGAGCTGTTTTTT. Supplemented by reference TRBV7-2 and TRBJ2-2, the full variable domain reads GAGVSQSPSNKVTEKGKDVELRCDPISGHTALYWYRQSLGQGLEFLIYFQGNSAPDKSGLPSDRFSAERTGGSVSTLTIQRTQQEDSAVYLCASSGQGSNTGELFFGEGSRLTVL.

V is TRBV30 and J is TRBJ2-5, with D possibly called TRBD1 or TRBD2 (5 bases each). The CDR3 has 14 amino acids. Per germline, CDR1 GTSNPN and CDR2 SVGIG (reference sequence). V lost 0 bases and J 4 bases, leaving 12 bases between the germline ends. The CDR3: CAWSVGHSGETQYF. The CDR3 region has the DNA TGTGCCTGGAGTGTTGGACACAGCGGAGAGACCCAGTACTTC.

The chain couples TRBV27 to TRBJ1-5; 11 bases fit TRBD1. The trim removed 2 bases at V and 6 bases at J, leaving 3 bases unmatched. There are 15 residues in the CDR3. CDR1 is MNHEY, CDR2 SMNVEV, per germline (reference sequence). The DNA of the CDR3 is TGTGCCAGCAGTTTAGGGACAGGGGGGGGTCAGCCCCAGCATTTT. It yields the protein CASSLGTGGGQPQHF.

The chain employs TRBV5-1 and TRBJ2-1; 9 bases line up with TRBD2. There are 16 residues in the CDR3. Germline loops: CDR1 SGHRS, CDR2 YFSETQ. J gave up 6 bases and V 3 bases, and 10 bases lay outside the gene matches. The CDR3 region is CASSSMGGSGSNEQFF. In nucleotides, the CDR3 is TGCGCCAGCAGCTCAATGGGTGGTAGCGGGAGCAATGAGCAGTTCTTC.

Here the CDR3 reads CASRPGTGTYEQYF. The CDR3 nucleotides are TGTGCCAGCAGGCCCGGGACAGGGACCTACGAGCAGTACTTC. The chain is built from TRBV27 and TRBJ2-7; 9 nucleotides agree with TRBD1. The V segment lost 6 bases and the J segment 2 bases; nucleotides outside the gene matches: 5. The CDR3 length is 14 residues. The germline V gene has CDR1 MNHEY and CDR2 SMNVEV (reference sequence).

The rearrangement joins TRBV19 to TRBJ2-1, with unresolved D. V was trimmed by 3 bases and J by 6 bases, leaving 6 bases between them. The CDR3 covers 12 residues. Germline V gene sequence: CDR1 LNHDA, CDR2 SQIVND (reference sequence). In DNA form, the CDR3 reads TGTGCCAGTAGTATGTTAACCAATGAGCAGTTCTTC. Translating it yields CASSMLTNEQFF. Based on the CDR3 plus reference TRBV19 and TRBJ2-1, the full variable domain is DGGITQSPKYLFRKEGQNVTLSCEQNLNHDAMYWYRQDPGQGLRLIYYSQIVNDFQKGDIAEGYSVSREKKESFPLTVTSAQKNPTAFYLCASSMLTNEQFFGPGTRLTVL.

This rearrangement joins TRBV7-3 to TRBJ2-5; D is uncertain. V was trimmed by 5 bases and J by 5 bases, leaving 9 bases between them. This CDR3 is 12 amino acids long. Germline V gene sequence: CDR1 SGHTA, CDR2 FQGTGA. The CDR3 sequence is CASSLQRETQYF. The DNA of the CDR3 is TGTGCCAGCAGCCTCCAAAGGGAGACCCAGTACTTC.

This chain connects TRBV7-2 to TRBJ1-5; D is unresolved. Germline assignment: CDR1 SGHTA and CDR2 FQGNSA. The length of the CDR3 is 13 residues. V was trimmed by 3 bases and J by 6 bases, leaving 9 bases between them. CDR3 coding DNA: TGTGCCAGCAGCTTGCGGGTGGGTCAGCCCCAGCATTTT. The encoded protein is CASSLRVGQPQHF.

V is TRBV6-1 and J is TRBJ1-5, with 7 bases matching TRBD1. The length of the CDR3 is 15 residues. Germline V gene data show CDR1 as MNHNS and CDR2 as SASEGT. V lost 4 bases to trimming and J lost 4 bases; unmatched junction nucleotides: 7. Here the CDR3 reads CASSATPGQNQPQHF. CDR3 in DNA: TGTGCCAGCAGTGCCACTCCGGGACAGAATCAGCCCCAGCATTTT.

This clone appeared once. Germline is not matched at one junction end, which may reflect a read error. The chain recombines TRBV6-6 with TRBJ2-7; 7 bases match TRBD1. Germline V gene sequence: CDR1 MNHNY, CDR2 SVGAGI (reference sequence). The CDR3 covers 12 residues. The CDR3, as DNA: TGTGCCAGCAAAGGGGGCTCCAACGAGCAGTACTTC. As protein: CASKGGSNEQYF.

The chain recombines TRBV18 with TRBJ1-1; 7 bases fit TRBD1. CDR1 is KGHSH, CDR2 LQKENI, per germline. The CDR3 contains 16 residues. The ends lost 5 bases at V and 4 bases at J; junction bases unmatched: 13. CDR3: CASSAQGPRSGTEAFF. The CDR3 nucleotides read TGTGCCAGCTCAGCACAGGGGCCAAGGAGCGGCACTGAAGCTTTCTTT.

The gene calls are TRBV6-5 and TRBJ2-3; D might be TRBD2 (6 bases). This CDR3 spans 13 amino acids. Trimming stripped 5 bases from V and 2 bases from J, with 8 bases between. CDR1 and CDR2 from the germline V gene are MNHEY and SVGAGI. CDR3 sequence (DNA): TGTGCCAGCAGTCAGCGGGTCACAGATACGCAGTATTTT. This codes for CASSQRVTDTQYF.

J is TRBJ1-2 and V is TRBV28; TRBD1 matches 7 bases. The CDR3 sequence is 13 residues long. V shed 3 bases, J shed 4 bases, and the junction held 2 bases outside the gene matches. Germline values: CDR1 MDHEN, CDR2 SYDVKM. This CDR3 reads CASSFNRGYGYTF. The CDR3 coding sequence is TGTGCCAGCAGTTTCAACAGGGGCTATGGCTACACCTTC.